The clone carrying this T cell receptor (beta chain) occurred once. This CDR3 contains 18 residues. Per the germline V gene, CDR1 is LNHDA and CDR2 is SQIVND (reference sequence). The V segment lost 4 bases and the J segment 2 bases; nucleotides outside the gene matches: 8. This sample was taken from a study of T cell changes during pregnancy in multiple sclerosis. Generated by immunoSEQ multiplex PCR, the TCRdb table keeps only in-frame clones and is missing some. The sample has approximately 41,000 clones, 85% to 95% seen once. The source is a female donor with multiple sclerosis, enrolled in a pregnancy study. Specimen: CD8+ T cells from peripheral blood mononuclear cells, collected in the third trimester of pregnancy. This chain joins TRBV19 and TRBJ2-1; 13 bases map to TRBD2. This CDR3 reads CASSTRLAGGLPYNEQFF. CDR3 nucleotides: TGTGCCAGTAGTACACGACTAGCGGGAGGCCTCCCCTACAATGAGCAGTTCTTC.